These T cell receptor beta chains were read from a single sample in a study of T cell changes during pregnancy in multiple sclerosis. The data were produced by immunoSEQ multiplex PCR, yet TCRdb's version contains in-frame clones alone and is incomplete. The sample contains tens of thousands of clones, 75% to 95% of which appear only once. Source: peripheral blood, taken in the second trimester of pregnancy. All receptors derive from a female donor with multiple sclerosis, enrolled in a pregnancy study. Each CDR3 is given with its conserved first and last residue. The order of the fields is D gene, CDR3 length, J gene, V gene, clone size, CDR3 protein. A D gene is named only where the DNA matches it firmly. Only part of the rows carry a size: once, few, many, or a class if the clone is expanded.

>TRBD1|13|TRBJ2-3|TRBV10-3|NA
CAIATGSTDTQYF
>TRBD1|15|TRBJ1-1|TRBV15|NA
CATSRETGADTEAFF
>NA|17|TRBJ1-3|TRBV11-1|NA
CASSRTPFLSERNTIYF
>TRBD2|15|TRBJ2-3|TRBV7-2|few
CASSQSGGSTDTQYF
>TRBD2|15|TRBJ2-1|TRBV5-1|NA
CASRPTSGAYNEQFF
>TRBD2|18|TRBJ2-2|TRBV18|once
CASSPGLAGSPNTGELFF
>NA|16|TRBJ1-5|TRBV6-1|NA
CASSDFGEVSNQPQHF
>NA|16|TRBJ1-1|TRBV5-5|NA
CASSLAGIKVNTEAFF
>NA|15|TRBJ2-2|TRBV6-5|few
CASKVTQGRSGELFF
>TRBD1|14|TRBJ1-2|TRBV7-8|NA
CASSPTTGTEGYTF
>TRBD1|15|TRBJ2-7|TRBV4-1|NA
CASSQAGTGSYEQYF
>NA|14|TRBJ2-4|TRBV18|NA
CASSPPQGVDIQYF
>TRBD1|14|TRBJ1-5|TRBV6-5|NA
CASSRQGSNQPQHF
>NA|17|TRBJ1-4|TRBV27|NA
CASSLSGGTPINEKLFF